The 30 T cell receptor beta chains in this list originate from one sample, sequenced in a study of early T cells in non-severe SARS-CoV-2 infection. TCRdb fed the 5' RACE reads into MiXCR, producing one record per CDR3 protein. Among 35,000 to 40,000 distinct CDR3 sequences listed, around 6.1% were seen once. Source material: whole blood. These receptors were taken from an adult who was a healthcare worker with PCR-confirmed SARS-CoV-2 infection or an uninfected control (not recorded which).

This clonotype has a count of ten or more. The genes are TRBV20-1 and TRBJ2-7; 12 bases are shared with TRBD1. The trim removed 6 bases at V and 6 bases at J, leaving 9 bases unmatched. The CDR3 loop spans 14 amino acids. Germline loops: CDR1 DFQATT, CDR2 SNEGSKA (reference sequence). The CDR3 DNA sequence: TGCAGTGCCCCCACCGGGACAGGGGGCGGCGAGCAGTACTTC. Amino acids: CSAPTGTGGGEQYF.

This clonotype was counted at least ten times. The chain couples TRBV12-3 or TRBV12-4 to TRBJ1-4; possible D gene TRBD1, 5 bases. The CDR3 has 13 residues. With 10 bases removed from V and 7 bases from J, the gap between germline ends came to 16 bases. CDR3 in amino acids: CATAGNDGEKLFF. Written as DNA, the CDR3 is TGTGCCACTGCAGGGAATGATGGTGAAAAACTGTTTTTT.

The V call is TRBV9, the J call TRBJ1-6; D is uncertain. Germline CDR1 and CDR2: SGDLS and YYNGEE. The CDR3 runs to 15 residues. V was trimmed by 0 bases and J by 3 bases, leaving 7 bases between them. Written as DNA, the CDR3 is TGTGCCAGCAGCGTAGGGGGTTTCTATAATTCACCCCTCCACTTT. Its translation is CASSVGGFYNSPLHF. The entire variable domain, with the rest obtained from reference TRBV9 and TRBJ1-6, is as follows: DSGVTQTPKHLITATGQRVTLRCSPRSGDLSVYWYQQSLDQGLQFLIQYYNGEERAKGNILERFSAQQFPDLHSELNLSSLELGDSALYFCASSVGGFYNSPLHFGNGTRLTVT.

The chain couples TRBV6-2 or TRBV6-3 to TRBJ2-7; 7 nucleotides agree with TRBD1. Per the germline V gene, CDR1 is MNHEY and CDR2 is SVGEGT. The V gene end was trimmed by 5 bases and the J gene end by 2 bases; junction bases not matched to a gene: 0. The CDR3 totals 12 residues. The CDR3 DNA sequence: TGTGCCAGCAGTGGACAGGCCTACGAGCAGTACTTC. Protein sequence: CASSGQAYEQYF.

This clonotype was counted only a few times. The chain joins TRBV13 to TRBJ1-2; D might be TRBD1 (5 bases). The CDR3 runs to 14 residues. Trimming pared 4 bases from V and 8 bases from J, leaving 17 bases between. Germline assignment: CDR1 PRHDT and CDR2 FYEKMQ (reference sequence). CDR3 residues: CASSSTPGFRGYTF. The CDR3 coding sequence is TGTGCCAGCAGCTCCACGCCAGGGTTTCGGGGCTACACCTTC.

This clonotype has a handful of counts. The chain has TRBV9 and TRBJ2-1, with 7 bases identical to TRBD2. From germline, CDR1 is SGDLS and CDR2 YYNGEE. The CDR3 runs 14 residues. The J segment lost 4 bases and the V segment lost 2 bases, leaving 3 bases of the junction unmatched. The CDR3 nucleotides are TGTGCCAGCAGCGTGCGGCGGGGGTACAATGAGCAGTTCTTC. This gives the protein CASSVRRGYNEQFF. Looking up the rest from reference TRBV9 and TRBJ2-1 gives the full variable domain: DSGVTQTPKHLITATGQRVTLRCSPRSGDLSVYWYQQSLDQGLQFLIQYYNGEERAKGNILERFSAQQFPDLHSELNLSSLELGDSALYFCASSVRRGYNEQFFGPGTRLTVL.

The sample holds many counts of this clonotype. The chain carries TRBV27 and TRBJ1-2, with D maybe TRBD1 (6 bases). V was trimmed by 6 bases and J by 8 bases, leaving 13 bases between them. The CDR3 is 12 residues long. The germline V gene encodes CDR1 MNHEY and CDR2 SMNVEV (reference sequence). CDR3 residues: CASSLQGRGYTF. The CDR3 DNA reads as TGTGCCAGCAGCCTCCAGGGGCGCGGCTACACCTTC.

J is TRBJ2-2 and V is TRBV7-2; no firm D call. V shed 4 bases and J shed 9 bases, with 9 bases lying between them. The CDR3 totals 12 residues. Germline V lookup: CDR1 SGHTA, CDR2 FQGNSA. As DNA, the CDR3 is TGTGCCAGCAGCTCGGACGCCAGGGAGCTGTTTTTT. It encodes CASSSDARELFF.

The J gene is TRBJ1-1, the V gene TRBV6-6, with D maybe TRBD1 (6 bases). The germline gives CDR1 MNHNY, CDR2 SVGAGI (reference sequence). CDR3 length: 15 amino acids. V was clipped by 4 bases and J by 7 bases, with 19 bases between them. The CDR3 DNA reads as TGTGCCAGCAGTTTTTTCCTCGGGGGCGCGGGTGAAGCTTTCTTT. Translation: CASSFFLGGAGEAFF.

Ten or more counts support this clonotype. This sequence joins TRBV29-1 and TRBJ2-5; a weak D match, TRBD2 (5 bases). The CDR3 sequence is 14 residues long. Germline values: CDR1 SQVTM, CDR2 ANQGSEA. V was shortened by 4 bases and J by 2 bases, with 14 bases between the two germline ends. CDR3 sequence (DNA): TGCAGCGTTGCCCACCGGGGAGTTCAAGAGACCCAGTACTTC. Translated, it gives CSVAHRGVQETQYF.

This clonotype was picked up many times. The V gene is TRBV20-1, the J gene TRBJ1-4; maybe TRBD1 (5 bases). Germline CDR1 DFQATT, CDR2 SNEGSKA (reference sequence). The length of the CDR3 is 13 residues. With 0 bases removed from V and 7 bases from J, the gap between germline ends came to 9 bases. CDR3 sequence reads: CSARDGGFEKLFF. The CDR3 bases are TGCAGTGCTAGAGATGGGGGGTTTGAAAAACTGTTTTTT.

This clonotype has at least ten counts. V usage is TRBV24-1 and J usage is TRBJ2-2; 11 nucleotides line up with TRBD1. Germline V gene sequence: CDR1 KGHDR, CDR2 SFDVKD. Unmatched junction bases numbered 7, after V lost 4 bases and J lost 1 base. This CDR3 contains 18 residues. The CDR3 DNA reads as TGTGCCACCAGTGACGGGGACAGGGGGAAAGGGAACACCGGGGAGCTGTTTTTT. It codes for CATSDGDRGKGNTGELFF.

Ten or more counts support this clonotype. V gene TRBV7-3 combines with J gene TRBJ2-3; D is tentatively TRBD1 or TRBD2 (5 bases each). Germline V gene sequence: CDR1 SGHTA, CDR2 FQGTGA. V was shortened by 5 bases and J by 2 bases, with 14 bases between the two germline ends. This CDR3 has 15 amino acids. The CDR3 coding sequence is TGTGCCAGCAGCCCTTCATCGGGGCCCACAGATACGCAGTATTTT. Translating it yields CASSPSSGPTDTQYF.

This clonotype was detected many times. The chain employs TRBV6-1 and TRBJ2-1; 8 nucleotides line up with TRBD2. V was clipped by 7 bases and J by 0 bases; unmatched bases: 5. Germline V gives CDR1 MNHNS, CDR2 SASEGT. This CDR3 comprises 15 residues. The CDR3 spells CASTIGTSSYNEQFF. DNA of the CDR3: TGTGCCAGCACCATCGGGACTAGCTCCTACAATGAGCAGTTCTTC.

This clonotype was recorded at least ten times. The chain joins TRBV20-1 to TRBJ2-1; 16 bases fit TRBD2. Germline V gene data show CDR1 as DFQATT and CDR2 as SNEGSKA (reference sequence). Unmatched junction bases numbered 10, after V lost 4 bases and J lost 7 bases. The CDR3 length is 17 residues. CDR3 in amino acids: CSAKGTSGGEAWNEQFF. As DNA, the CDR3 is TGCAGTGCTAAAGGGACTAGCGGGGGGGAGGCGTGGAATGAGCAGTTCTTC.

This clonotype was found many times. This chain uses TRBV12-3 or TRBV12-4 with TRBJ2-1, with D unresolved. The V end was cut by 6 bases, the J end by 4 bases, with 10 bases between. The CDR3 is made up of 13 amino acids. The CDR3 reads CASRAGGYNEQFF. CDR3 bases: TGTGCCAGCAGGGCCGGTGGATACAATGAGCAGTTCTTC.

This clonotype came up many times. The chain links TRBV7-2 to TRBJ2-4; TRBD2 aligns across 11 bases. V was clipped by 3 bases and J by 6 bases; unmatched bases: 4. Germline values: CDR1 SGHTA, CDR2 FQGNSA. The CDR3 is 15 amino acids. CDR3 residues: CASSLVAGGPNIQYF. The CDR3 DNA reads as TGTGCCAGCAGCTTGGTAGCGGGGGGGCCAAACATTCAGTACTTC.

This clonotype has more than one count but fewer than ten. This chain links TRBV12-3 or TRBV12-4 with TRBJ2-3; TRBD2 matches 12 bases. Germline trimming cut 1 base from V and 15 bases from J; bases unmatched to any gene: 8. CDR3 size: 14 residues. CDR3 in DNA: TGTGCCAGCAGTTTAGTCGGTCAACTAGCGGGAGGTTATTTT. Translating gives CASSLVGQLAGGYF.

This clonotype was seen only a few times. The rearrangement joins TRBV6-1 to TRBJ1-1; D perhaps matches TRBD1 (5 bases). Deletions cut 0 bases from V and 0 bases from J, with 11 bases between. CDR3 length: 16 residues. Germline CDR1 MNHNS, CDR2 SASEGT. The CDR3 bases are TGTGCCAGCAGTGAAGCCCAGGGTAAGATGAACACTGAAGCTTTCTTT. Translated, it gives CASSEAQGKMNTEAFF.

This clonotype was picked up many times. This chain's CDR3 is CASSLVSRNTIYF. CDR3 in DNA: TGTGCCAGCAGCTTAGTTTCTCGAAACACCATATATTTT. The genes are TRBV7-2 and TRBJ1-3; D remains ambiguous. V gave up 1 base and J gave up 5 bases, with 6 bases separating them. Germline V gene sequence: CDR1 SGHTA, CDR2 FQGNSA. This CDR3 is built from 13 residues.

This clonotype was found many times. The J gene is TRBJ1-5, the V gene TRBV7-2; D is undetermined. Trimming took 1 base from V and 11 from J, leaving 9 bases between them. The CDR3 extends over 12 amino acids. The germline gives CDR1 SGHTA, CDR2 FQGNSA. CDR3 sequence: CASSLETQAQHF. As DNA, the CDR3 is TGTGCCAGCAGCTTAGAAACCCAGGCCCAGCATTTT.

This clonotype was recorded at least ten times. The V gene is TRBV20-1, the J gene TRBJ2-3; 9 positions agree with TRBD2. Trimming at V came to 7 bases and at J to 5 bases, leaving 13 bases not matched to a gene. CDR1 is DFQATT, CDR2 SNEGSKA, per germline (reference sequence). The CDR3 runs to 15 residues. The DNA for the CDR3 is TGCAGTGGATCTGGGGCGCGGGAGGGTGAAGATACGCAGTATTTT. Translated, it gives CSGSGAREGEDTQYF.

This clonotype was counted many times. The chain joins TRBV7-6 to TRBJ2-7; D not resolved. This CDR3 contains 14 residues. Germline CDR1 and CDR2: SGHVS and FNYEAQ. V lost 5 bases, J lost 5 bases, and 16 bases lay in between. The CDR3 protein is CASSLGPLKNEQYF. CDR3 DNA: TGTGCCAGCAGCCTTGGACCGTTGAAGAACGAGCAGTACTTC.

The V and J genes are TRBV7-3 and TRBJ2-1; 14 bases align to TRBD2. The V segment lost 5 bases and the J segment 8 bases; nucleotides outside the gene matches: 5. The germline V gene has CDR1 SGHTA and CDR2 FQGTGA. The CDR3 consists of 15 residues. The CDR3 region has the DNA TGTGCCAGCAGCCTGACTAGCGGGGGGGCTTATGAGCAGTTCTTC. Protein: CASSLTSGGAYEQFF.

This clonotype was counted ten times or more. The chain is built from TRBV5-4 and TRBJ2-1; 12 bases are a match to TRBD2. CDR1 is SGHNT, CDR2 YYREEE, per germline (reference sequence). V was clipped by 0 bases and J by 9 bases; unmatched bases: 4. The CDR3 spans 15 residues. CDR3 protein: CASSLEGLAGPEQFF. Here the CDR3 DNA reads TGTGCCAGCAGCTTGGAAGGACTAGCGGGACCTGAGCAGTTCTTC.

This clonotype has a count of ten or more. The CDR3 protein is CASSQGGTNEKLFF. CDR3 nucleotide sequence: TGTGCCAGCAGCCAAGGGGGGACGAATGAAAAACTGTTTTTT. The chain combines TRBV3-1 with TRBJ1-4; maybe TRBD1 (5 bases). Germline assignment: CDR1 LGHDT and CDR2 YNNKEL (reference sequence). Trimming shortened V by 1 base and J by 5 bases, and 8 bases separated the two germline ends. The CDR3 runs to 14 residues.

Only a few counts were recorded for this clonotype. V is TRBV7-9 and J is TRBJ2-5; no firm D call. This CDR3 comprises 16 residues. Germline loops: CDR1 SEHNR, CDR2 FQNEAQ (reference sequence). Trimming stripped 2 bases from V and 1 base from J, with 14 bases between. CDR3 sequence reads: CASSLRRSYFQETQYF. The CDR3 coding sequence is TGTGCCAGCAGCTTAAGGCGCAGTTACTTCCAAGAGACCCAGTACTTC.

This clonotype was recorded at least ten times. V is TRBV14 and J is TRBJ2-5; 13 bases line up with TRBD2. Germline V gene lookup returns CDR1 SGHDN and CDR2 FVKESK. The CDR3 is made up of 17 amino acids. Trimming removed 3 bases from V and 2 bases from J; junction bases left unmatched: 6. This chain's CDR3 is CASSHGWTSGSQETQYF. The DNA for the CDR3 is TGTGCCAGCAGCCATGGGTGGACTAGCGGGAGTCAAGAGACCCAGTACTTC.

There are many counts of this clonotype. The V call is TRBV7-8, the J call TRBJ1-5; D may be TRBD1 (6 bases). The CDR3 consists of 16 residues. CDR1 and CDR2 (germline): SGHVS, FQNEAQ. Trimming shortened V by 0 bases and J by 7 bases, and 16 bases separated the two germline ends. The CDR3 coding sequence is TGTGCCAGCAGCTTAGCCCCCAGGGGTATCGAGCAGCCCCAGCATTTT. It codes for CASSLAPRGIEQPQHF.

In this sample, this clonotype turned up many times. This chain links TRBV11-3 with TRBJ2-5; D might be TRBD1 or TRBD2, each matching 6 bases. CDR1 SGHNT and CDR2 YENEEA come from the germline V gene. V was trimmed by 5 bases and J by 5 bases, leaving 15 bases between them. The CDR3 has 14 residues. Here the CDR3 reads CASSRGQGTETQYF. The DNA for the CDR3 is TGTGCCAGCAGCCGGGGGCAGGGGACGGAGACCCAGTACTTC.